This is a list of T cell receptor beta chains from one sample in a study of a mutant IDH1 vaccine in newly diagnosed glioma. Their antigen targets remain unknown. The repertoire was sequenced with immunoSEQ multiplex PCR; TCRdb's copy has only in-frame clones and lacks some. The top ten hold under 0.6% of the sample, which has about 83,000 clones, roughly nine tenths seen once. The sequencing here drew on PBMCs, taken from a glioma patient whose treatment included an IDH1 peptide vaccine. Source of these receptors: a woman between 45 and 65 years old with glioma. Each CDR3 is given without its conserved first and last residue. Fields, in order: J gene, V gene, CDR3 protein.

J: TRBJ2-2; V: TRBV27; CDR3: ASSLSGTVNTGELF
J: TRBJ2-7; V: TRBV30; CDR3: AYYRGLYEQY
J: TRBJ2-2; V: TRBV10-3; CDR3: AISIGTGELF
J: TRBJ2-6; V: TRBV9; CDR3: ASSLQGVGANVLT
J: TRBJ2-3; V: TRBV9; CDR3: ASSQASGNLADTQY
J: TRBJ2-6; V: TRBV19; CDR3: ASSSASGANVLT
J: TRBJ1-3; V: TRBV6-4; CDR3: ASSDSKDRKNTIY
J: TRBJ2-7; V: TRBV19; CDR3: ASSIAGTVSYEQY
J: TRBJ1-5; V: TRBV5-5; CDR3: ASSLQGAGNQPQH
J: TRBJ1-5; V: TRBV30; CDR3: AWSVRVNQPQH
J: TRBJ1-4; V: TRBV30; CDR3: AWSRAGGEKLF
J: TRBJ2-1; V: TRBV6-1; CDR3: ATIPGTFRNEQF
J: TRBJ1-1; V: TRBV11-2; CDR3: ASGKGGGGTEAF
J: TRBJ2-3; V: TRBV5-4; CDR3: ASSWGTSGRPALDTQY
J: TRBJ2-1; V: TRBV10-2; CDR3: ASGVGLTYNEQF
J: TRBJ1-1; V: TRBV30; CDR3: AFFMNTEAF
J: TRBJ1-4; V: TRBV7-6; CDR3: ASSFNQDYGEKLF
J: TRBJ1-1; V: TRBV5-4; CDR3: ASSLAVGNTEAF
J: TRBJ1-5; V: TRBV30; CDR3: AWSVQGTPSNQPQH
J: TRBJ2-7; V: TRBV6-1; CDR3: ASSDKNEQY
J: TRBJ2-6; V: TRBV7-9; CDR3: ASSLPGIAGANVLT
J: TRBJ2-1; V: TRBV18; CDR3: ASSPATSGHNEQF